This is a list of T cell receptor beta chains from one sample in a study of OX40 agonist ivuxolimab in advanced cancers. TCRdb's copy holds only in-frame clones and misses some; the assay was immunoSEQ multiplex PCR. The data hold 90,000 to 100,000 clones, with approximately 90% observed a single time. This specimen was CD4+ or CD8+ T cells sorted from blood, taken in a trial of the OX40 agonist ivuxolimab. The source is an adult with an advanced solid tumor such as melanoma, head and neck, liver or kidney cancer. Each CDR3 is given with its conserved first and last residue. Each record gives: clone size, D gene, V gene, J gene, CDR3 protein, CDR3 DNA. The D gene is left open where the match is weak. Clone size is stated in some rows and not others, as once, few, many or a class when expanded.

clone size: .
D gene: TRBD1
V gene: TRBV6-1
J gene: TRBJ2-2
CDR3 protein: CASNSGTANTGELFF
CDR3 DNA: TGTGCCAGCAACTCCGGGACAGCGAACACCGGGGAGCTGTTTTTT

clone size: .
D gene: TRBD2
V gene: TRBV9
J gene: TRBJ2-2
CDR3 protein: CASSPWGEGLGGELFF
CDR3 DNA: TGTGCCAGCAGCCCTTGGGGGGAGGGCCTCGGAGGGGAGCTGTTTTTT

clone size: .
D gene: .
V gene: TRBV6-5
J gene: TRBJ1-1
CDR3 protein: CASSYGSNTEAFF
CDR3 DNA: TGTGCCAGCAGTTACGGGTCTAACACTGAAGCTTTCTTT

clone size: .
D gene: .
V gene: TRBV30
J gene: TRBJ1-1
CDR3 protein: CAWSVGTQAFF
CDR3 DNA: TGTGCCTGGAGTGTCGGGACCCAAGCTTTCTTT

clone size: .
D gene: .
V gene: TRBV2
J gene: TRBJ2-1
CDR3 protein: CASRLLDTYNEQFF
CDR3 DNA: TGTGCCAGCCGACTGCTAGACACTTACAATGAGCAGTTCTTC

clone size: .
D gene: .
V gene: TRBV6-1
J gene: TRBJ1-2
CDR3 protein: CASRTGTRVGYTF
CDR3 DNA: TGTGCCAGCAGGACCGGGACCCGGGTGGGCTACACCTTC

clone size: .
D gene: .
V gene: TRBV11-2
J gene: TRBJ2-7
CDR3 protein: CASSSSAGSSYEQYF
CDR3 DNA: TGTGCCAGCAGCTCCTCAGCGGGCAGCTCCTACGAGCAGTACTTC

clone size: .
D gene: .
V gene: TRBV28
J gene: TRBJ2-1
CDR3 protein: CASSKQVSSYNEQFF
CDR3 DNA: TGTGCCAGCAGTAAACAGGTCTCCTCCTACAATGAGCAGTTCTTC

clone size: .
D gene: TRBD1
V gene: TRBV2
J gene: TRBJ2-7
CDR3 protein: CASSKDRGKDEQYF
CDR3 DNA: TGTGCCAGCAGTAAGGACAGGGGGAAAGACGAGCAGTACTTC

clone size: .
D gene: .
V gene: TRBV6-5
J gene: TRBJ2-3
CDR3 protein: CASSYTRGTDTQYF
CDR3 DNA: TGTGCCAGCAGTTATACTCGGGGCACAGATACGCAGTATTTT

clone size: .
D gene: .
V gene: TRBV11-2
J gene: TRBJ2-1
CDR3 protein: CASSLERAAGEQFF
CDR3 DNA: TGTGCCAGCAGCTTAGAACGGGCGGCCGGTGAGCAGTTCTTC

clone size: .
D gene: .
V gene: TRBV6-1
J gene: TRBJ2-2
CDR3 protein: CASSEASANTGELFF
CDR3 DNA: TGTGCCAGCAGTGAAGCTAGCGCGAACACCGGGGAGCTGTTTTTT

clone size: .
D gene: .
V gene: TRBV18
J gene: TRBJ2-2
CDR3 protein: CASSPSGTAFTGELFF
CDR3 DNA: TGTGCCAGCTCACCATCCGGGACTGCCTTCACCGGGGAGCTGTTTTTT

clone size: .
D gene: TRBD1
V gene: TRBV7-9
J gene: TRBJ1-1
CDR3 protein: CASSETGGTEAFF
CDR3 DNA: TGTGCCAGCAGCGAGACAGGGGGGACTGAAGCTTTCTTT

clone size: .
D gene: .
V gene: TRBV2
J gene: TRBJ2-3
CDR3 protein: CASRGYGSADTQYF
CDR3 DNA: TGTGCCAGCAGGGGGTACGGAAGTGCAGATACGCAGTATTTT

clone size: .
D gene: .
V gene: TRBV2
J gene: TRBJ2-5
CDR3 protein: CASRQVQETQYF
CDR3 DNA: TGTGCCAGTAGACAGGTACAAGAGACCCAGTACTTC

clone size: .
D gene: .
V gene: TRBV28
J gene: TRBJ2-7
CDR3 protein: CASSSHQTVPYEQYF
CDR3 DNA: TGTGCCAGCAGTTCTCATCAAACAGTCCCCTACGAGCAGTACTTC

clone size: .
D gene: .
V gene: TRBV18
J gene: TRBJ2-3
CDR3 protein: CASSPQRSTDTQYF
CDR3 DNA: TGTGCCAGCTCACCACAGCGGTCGACAGATACGCAGTATTTT

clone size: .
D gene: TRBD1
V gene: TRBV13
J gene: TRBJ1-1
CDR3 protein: CASSRTGANTEAFF
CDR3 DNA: TGTGCCAGCAGCAGGACAGGGGCAAACACTGAAGCTTTCTTT

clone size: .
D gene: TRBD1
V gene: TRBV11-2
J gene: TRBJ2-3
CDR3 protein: CASSPGGGDTQYF
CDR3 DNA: TGTGCCAGCAGCCCAGGGGGCGGGGATACGCAGTATTTT

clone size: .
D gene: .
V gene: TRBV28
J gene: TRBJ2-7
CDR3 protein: CASSPPGTAMEEQYF
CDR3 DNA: TGTGCCAGCAGTCCACCCGGGACCGCCATGGAGGAGCAGTACTTC

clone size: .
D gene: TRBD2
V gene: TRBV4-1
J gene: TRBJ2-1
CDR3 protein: CASSQDLGEGRNEQFF
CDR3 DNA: TGCGCCAGCAGCCAAGATTTGGGGGAGGGAAGGAATGAGCAGTTCTTC

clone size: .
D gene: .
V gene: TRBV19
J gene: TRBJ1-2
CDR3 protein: CASSWAADLYSYGYTF
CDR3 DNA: TGTGCCAGTAGTTGGGCCGCGGACCTTTATAGCTATGGCTACACCTTC

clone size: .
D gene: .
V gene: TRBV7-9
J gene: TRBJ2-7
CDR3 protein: CASSLTAYSYEQYF
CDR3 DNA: TGTGCCAGCAGCTTAACAGCGTACTCCTACGAGCAGTACTTC

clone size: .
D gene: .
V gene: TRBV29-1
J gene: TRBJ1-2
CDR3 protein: CSVELITKGGYTF
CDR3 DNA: TGCAGCGTTGAATTGATTACGAAGGGCGGCTACACCTTC

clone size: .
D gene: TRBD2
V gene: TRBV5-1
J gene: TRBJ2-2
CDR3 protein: CASSFSTTSGRMATGELFF
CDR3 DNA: TGCGCCAGCAGCTTCTCCACCACTAGCGGGAGAATGGCCACCGGGGAGCTGTTTTTT

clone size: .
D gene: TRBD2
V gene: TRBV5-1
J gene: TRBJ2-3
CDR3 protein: CASSSSGVSTDTQYF
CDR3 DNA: TGCGCCAGCAGCTCCAGCGGGGTTAGCACAGATACGCAGTATTTT

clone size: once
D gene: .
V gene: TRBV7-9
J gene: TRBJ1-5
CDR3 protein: CASSSRGSQPQHF
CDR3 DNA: TGTGCCAGCAGCTCGAGGGGCTCTCAGCCCCAGCATTTT

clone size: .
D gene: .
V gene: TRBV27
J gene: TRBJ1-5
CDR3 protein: CASSYQAGNQPQHF
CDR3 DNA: TGTGCCAGCAGTTACCAGGCCGGCAATCAGCCCCAGCATTTT

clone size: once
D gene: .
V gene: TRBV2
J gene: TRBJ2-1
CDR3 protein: CASSEAYNEQFF
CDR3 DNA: TGTGCCAGCAGTGAGGCGTACAATGAGCAGTTCTTC

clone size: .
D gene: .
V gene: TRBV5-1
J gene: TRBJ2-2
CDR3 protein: CASGAAGASNTGELFF
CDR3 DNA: TGCGCCAGCGGGGCGGCCGGGGCCTCGAACACCGGGGAGCTGTTTTTT

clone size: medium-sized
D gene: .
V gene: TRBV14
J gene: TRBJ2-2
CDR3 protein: CASSQRLGVSSNTGELFF
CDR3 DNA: TGTGCCAGCAGCCAACGCCTAGGTGTATCCTCGAACACCGGGGAGCTGTTTTTT

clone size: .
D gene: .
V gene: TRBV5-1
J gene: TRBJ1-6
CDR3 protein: CASSLASIGLNSPLHF
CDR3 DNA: TGCGCCAGCAGCTTGGCCTCAATCGGACTTAATTCACCCCTCCACTTT

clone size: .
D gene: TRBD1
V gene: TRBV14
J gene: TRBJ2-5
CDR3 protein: CASSQLGQGFSETQYF
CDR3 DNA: TGTGCCAGCAGCCAATTGGGACAGGGGTTTTCAGAGACCCAGTACTTC

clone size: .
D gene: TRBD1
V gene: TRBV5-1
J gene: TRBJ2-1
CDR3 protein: CASSPQGTARNEQFF
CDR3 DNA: TGCGCCAGCAGCCCCCAGGGGACAGCTCGGAATGAGCAGTTCTTC

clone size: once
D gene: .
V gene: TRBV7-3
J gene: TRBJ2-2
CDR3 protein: CASSLTGNTGELFF
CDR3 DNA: TGTGCCAGCAGCTTGACAGGGAACACCGGGGAGCTGTTTTTT

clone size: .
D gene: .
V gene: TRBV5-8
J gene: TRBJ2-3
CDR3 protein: CASSFQDTQYF
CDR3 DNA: TGTGCCAGCAGCTTTCAAGATACGCAGTATTTT

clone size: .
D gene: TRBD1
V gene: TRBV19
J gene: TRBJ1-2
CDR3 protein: CASSQQGAKGGYTF
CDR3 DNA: TGTGCCAGTAGTCAACAGGGGGCGAAAGGTGGCTACACCTTC

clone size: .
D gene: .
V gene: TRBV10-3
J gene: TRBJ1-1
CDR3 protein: CAISESEGTEAFF
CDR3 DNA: TGTGCCATCAGTGAGTCGGAGGGCACTGAAGCTTTCTTT

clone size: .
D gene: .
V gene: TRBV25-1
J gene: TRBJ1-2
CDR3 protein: CASSEQGPNYGYTF
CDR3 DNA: TGTGCCAGCAGTGAGCAGGGACCTAACTATGGCTACACCTTC

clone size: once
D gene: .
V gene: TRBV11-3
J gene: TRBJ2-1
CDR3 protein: CASSRGREQFF
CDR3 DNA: TGTGCCAGCAGCCGGGGGCGGGAGCAGTTCTTC

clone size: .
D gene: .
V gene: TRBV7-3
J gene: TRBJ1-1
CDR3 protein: CASSRTGDVNTEAFF
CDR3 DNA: TGTGCCAGCAGCCGAACAGGAGACGTTAACACTGAAGCTTTCTTT

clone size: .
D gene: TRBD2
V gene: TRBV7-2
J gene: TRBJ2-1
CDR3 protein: CASSLNSGSSYNEQFF
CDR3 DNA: TGTGCCAGCAGCTTGAATAGCGGGAGCTCCTACAATGAGCAGTTCTTC

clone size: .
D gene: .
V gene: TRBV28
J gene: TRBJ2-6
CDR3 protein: CASSSQGNSGANVLTF
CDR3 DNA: TGTGCCAGCAGTTCCCAGGGGAATAGTGGGGCCAACGTCCTGACTTTC

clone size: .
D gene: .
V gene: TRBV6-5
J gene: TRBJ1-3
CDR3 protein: CASSYRGFSGNTIYF
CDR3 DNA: TGTGCCAGCAGTTATCGGGGCTTCTCTGGAAACACCATATATTTT

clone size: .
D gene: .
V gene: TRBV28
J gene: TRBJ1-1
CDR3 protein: CASMTANTEAFF
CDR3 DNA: TGTGCCAGCATGACGGCGAACACTGAAGCTTTCTTT

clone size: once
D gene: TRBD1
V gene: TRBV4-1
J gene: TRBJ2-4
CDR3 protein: CASSQWDRANIQYF
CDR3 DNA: TGCGCCAGCAGCCAATGGGACAGGGCAAACATTCAGTACTTC

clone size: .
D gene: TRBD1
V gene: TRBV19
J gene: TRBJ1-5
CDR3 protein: CASSGTGGAGNQPQHF
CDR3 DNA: TGTGCCAGTAGTGGGACAGGGGGCGCAGGCAATCAGCCCCAGCATTTT

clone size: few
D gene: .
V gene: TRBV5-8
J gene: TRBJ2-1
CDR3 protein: CASSFLGASYNEQFF
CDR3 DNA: TGTGCCAGCAGCTTCCTGGGAGCATCCTACAATGAGCAGTTCTTC

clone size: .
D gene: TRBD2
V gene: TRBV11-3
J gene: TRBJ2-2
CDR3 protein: CASAPAGAGGTGELFF
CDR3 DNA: TGTGCCAGCGCACCAGCTGGAGCGGGAGGAACCGGGGAGCTGTTTTTT

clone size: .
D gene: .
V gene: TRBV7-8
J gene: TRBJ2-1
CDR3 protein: CASSLRRADEQFF
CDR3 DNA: TGTGCCAGCAGCTTACGCAGGGCCGATGAGCAGTTCTTC

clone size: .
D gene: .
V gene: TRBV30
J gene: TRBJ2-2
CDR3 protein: CAWSALPNTGELFF
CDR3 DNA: TGTGCCTGGAGTGCCCTGCCGAACACCGGGGAGCTGTTTTTT

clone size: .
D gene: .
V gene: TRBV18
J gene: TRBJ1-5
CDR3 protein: CASSPEGRDQPQHF
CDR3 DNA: TGTGCCAGCTCACCGGAGGGGCGTGATCAGCCCCAGCATTTT

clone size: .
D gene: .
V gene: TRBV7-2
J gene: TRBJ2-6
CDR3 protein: CASSAGRRSGANVLTF
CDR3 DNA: TGTGCCAGCAGCGCGGGACGCCGCTCTGGGGCCAACGTCCTGACTTTC

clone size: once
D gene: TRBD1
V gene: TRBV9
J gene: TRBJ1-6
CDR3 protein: CASSGPGQNSPLHF
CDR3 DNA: TGTGCCAGCAGCGGACCGGGACAGAATTCACCCCTCCACTTT

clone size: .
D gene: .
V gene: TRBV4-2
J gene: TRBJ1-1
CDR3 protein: CASSQDSGANTEAFF
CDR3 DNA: TGTGCCAGCAGCCAAGATTCGGGGGCGAACACTGAAGCTTTCTTT

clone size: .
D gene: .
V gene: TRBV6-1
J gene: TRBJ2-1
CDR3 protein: CASSPNYNEQFF
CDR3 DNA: TGTGCCAGCAGCCCTAATTACAATGAGCAGTTCTTC